This TCR beta chain is from a study of sequential checkpoint blockade in melanoma. Study-level background: Each arm's sequence ended with maintenance nivolumab.

Only in-frame clones appear in the TCRdb table, and some are missing; sequencing was by immunoSEQ multiplex PCR. The sample records approximately 12,000 clones, 60% to 70% being singletons. This CDR3 region has 16 residues. V gave up 6 bases and J gave up 0 bases; unmatched junction bases: 8. CDR1 and CDR2 (germline): SGHVS, FNYEAQ. Treatment in this sample: randomized to nivolumab then ipilimumab (arm A) or the reverse (arm B). From thawed PBMCs, live CD3+CD8+ cells negative for CD19 and CD56 were sorted. The rearrangement links TRBV7-6 to TRBJ2-3; 8 bases are a match to TRBD1. The material was CD8+ T cells sorted from blood (inferred from file names), obtained from a patient given nivolumab and ipilimumab in sequence. The receptor comes from a human donor with melanoma. The CDR3 region has the DNA TGTGCCAGCAGTTACCAGACAGGGGCTAGCACAGATACGCAGTATTTT. Protein: CASSYQTGASTDTQYF.